This T cell receptor beta chain was documented in a study of blood T cell repertoires in COVID-19 (TCRdb year 2020). Study-wide context: Collaborator samples came from the United States, Italy and Spain and covered acute and convalescent phases of COVID-19. The prospective study material was composed of cDNA or gDNA derived from T cells, B-cell-depleted T cells, or PBMCs. The dataset comprised deeply sampled blood TCRbeta repertoires from subjects exposed to, actively infected with, or recovered from COVID-19. The repertoires were made available in a free public database intended to serve as a resource for research on the immune response to SARS-CoV-2. Samples were obtained from the ongoing ImmuneRACE study (first 160 participants) and from about 1,300 subjects provided by 6 global collaborators. A de-identified subject ID, COVID-19 status, age in years and sex were almost always included in the sample metadata. HLA class I and class II types, where available, came from metadata supplied by the sample provider rather than from assay-based typing.

Each collaborating institution followed its own protocols to collect whole blood in K2EDTA tubes. For TCRbeta analysis, collaborators shipped samples in one of three forms: frozen whole blood, isolated PBMCs, or DNA extracted from either of those sample types. Trimming accounts for 4 bases at V and 9 bases at J, while the number of junction bases matched to no gene is 6. Reading from cysteine to phenylalanine, the CDR3 counts 12 amino acids. The entry retains the CDR3 DNA only, 36 bases that are in frame from base 1. According to the germline V gene, CDR1 reads SGHDT and CDR2 reads YYEEEE. The paper's findings and limits, for the study overall: Clinical and demographic metadata were provided uncurated, with the amount varying by source and participant.

TCRbeta CDR3 regions were amplified from genomic DNA using the immunoSEQ Assay, a bias-controlled multiplex PCR. The published analysis was carried out like this. Nucleated cell counts per sample were estimated from amplification of reference gene primers within the assay. Sequence reads were collapsed and filtered to measure the absolute abundance of every unique TCRbeta CDR3 rearrangement. For each sample, productive Simpson clonality was calculated by taking the square root of Simpson's diversity index across productive rearrangements. This immuneACCESS table, as held by TCRdb, lists in-frame sequences with V and J called but not all clones. Of the missing ones, under half trace to an unresolved V gene in checked studies; the others have no known cause. V and J calls plus clone size are reproduced from that table; the DNA served to infer D and trimming. This sample lists approximately 98,000 clones; 81% were detected once. The leading ten clones occupy around 10% of the sample.

As for this clone: What this receptor recognizes is not known. Per-base qualities were not stored, and no clone one base away is much larger.

This sequence originates from an elderly woman with acute or convalescent COVID-19. The sample comprised peripheral blood. The sequence links TRBV5-6 to TRBJ1-1, with 7 central nucleotides matching TRBD1. The CDR3 here reads CASSKRDSQAFF. The sequenced DNA is TGTGCCAGCAGCAAAAGGGACAGTCAAGCTTTCTTT.